These 31 T cell receptor beta chains share one sample of origin, sequenced in a study of shared clonotypes between healthy human individuals (dated by TCRdb to between 2020 and 2021). CD8 naive samples consisted of CD45RO-negative cells that were positively selected for CCR7, yielding a CD45RA+CCR7+ population without TemRA cells. The library was obtained by the immunoSEQ multiplex PCR assay. TCRdb limited this immuneACCESS table to in-frame rearrangements with V and J called. A share of clones is missing; checked studies link under half to unresolved V genes, and the rest is unexplained. This sample comprises 550,000 to 650,000 clones, 95% to 97% of them detected only once. About 0.12% of the sample lies in the top ten. The sequenced material came from naive CD8+ T cells sorted from blood. The cell subset or site label corresponds to: CD45RA+CCR7+. The receptors come from a woman in her twenties or thirties in good health.

The CDR3 DNA reads TGTGCCAGCTACAGGACTTTGAACACTGAAGCTTTCTTT. Residues: CASYRTLNTEAFF. The chain has TRBV6-5 and TRBJ1-1; possibly TRBD1 for D (5 bases). CDR1 MNHEY and CDR2 SVGAGI come from the germline V gene. This CDR3 has 13 amino acids. Trimming stripped 8 bases from V and 0 bases from J, with 10 bases between.

The V call is TRBV7-2, the J call TRBJ2-7; D may be TRBD2 (5 bases). The CDR3 consists of 18 residues. Deletions cut 5 bases from V and 1 base from J, with 24 bases between. Per germline, CDR1 SGHTA and CDR2 FQGNSA. In DNA, the CDR3 is TGTGCCAGCAGCACCAAACAACCGTGGGAGTTGGGTTCCTACGAGCAGTACTTC. As protein: CASSTKQPWELGSYEQYF. Combining the CDR3 with reference TRBV7-2 and TRBJ2-7 gives the whole variable domain GAGVSQSPSNKVTEKGKDVELRCDPISGHTALYWYRQSLGQGLEFLIYFQGNSAPDKSGLPSDRFSAERTGGSVSTLTIQRTQQEDSAVYLCASSTKQPWELGSYEQYFGPGTRLTVT.

The chain couples TRBV20-1 to TRBJ2-3, with unresolved D. Germline V gene lookup returns CDR1 DFQATT and CDR2 SNEGSKA (reference sequence). V was clipped by 7 bases and J by 5 bases, with 7 bases between them. The CDR3 covers 10 residues. The CDR3 DNA reads TGCAGTGAATCCGGAGATACGCAGTATTTT. This gives the protein CSESGDTQYF.

The V and J genes are TRBV27 and TRBJ2-7; tentative D call: TRBD2 (5 bases). Between the trimmed V and J ends, which lost 8 bases and 3 bases, there was a span of 11 bases. The CDR3 covers 12 residues. CDR1 is MNHEY, CDR2 SMNVEV, per germline (reference sequence). The CDR3 DNA is TGTGCCAGCGGCCCGGGGAACTACGAGCAGTACTTC. Amino acids: CASGPGNYEQYF.

The V gene is TRBV7-9, the J gene TRBJ2-3; weak D call: TRBD2 (6 bases). Germline V lookup: CDR1 SEHNR, CDR2 FQNEAQ (reference sequence). The V gene lost 0 bases and the J gene lost 5 bases, with 12 bases spanning the gap. The CDR3 is 15 amino acids. CDR3 residues: CASSLALRLEDTQYF. In DNA, the CDR3 is TGTGCCAGCAGCTTAGCCCTCCGACTAGAAGATACGCAGTATTTT.

V gene TRBV5-5 combines with J gene TRBJ2-7, with a weak D call TRBD1 (6 bases). The V end was cut by 0 bases, the J end by 1 base, with 8 bases between. The germline gives CDR1 SGHKS, CDR2 YYEKEE (reference sequence). This CDR3 contains 14 residues. CDR3 protein: CASSLAGDSYEQYF. The CDR3 DNA reads as TGTGCCAGCAGCTTGGCAGGGGATTCCTACGAGCAGTACTTC. The full variable domain, with the rest looked up from reference TRBV5-5 and TRBJ2-7, is DAGVTQSPTHLIKTRGQQVTLRCSPISGHKSVSWYQQVLGQGPQFIFQYYEKEERGRGNFPDRFSARQFPNYSSELNVNALLLGDSALYLCASSLAGDSYEQYFGPGTRLTVT.

This chain uses TRBV6-4 with TRBJ1-2; D is uncertain. This CDR3 comprises 13 residues. Trimming shortened V by 7 bases and J by 6 bases, and 15 bases separated the two germline ends. CDR1 and CDR2 from the germline V gene are MRHNA and SNTAGT. CDR3 protein: CASTPSGRHGYTF. DNA for the CDR3: TGTGCCAGCACCCCCTCGGGCAGACATGGCTACACCTTC.

The chain is built from TRBV9 and TRBJ2-5, with D perhaps given as TRBD1 or TRBD2 (7 bases each). This CDR3 has 12 residues. Germline CDR1 reads SGDLS; CDR2 reads YYNGEE. The germline V and J ends were trimmed by 6 bases and 5 bases, with 11 bases remaining between them. The CDR3 DNA is TGTGCCAGCAACCAGGGGGGGGAGACCCAGTACTTC. This codes for CASNQGGETQYF.

This clone was seen only a few times. The chain joins TRBV10-3 to TRBJ1-1; a weak D match, TRBD1 (6 bases). Germline CDR1 is ENHRY and CDR2 is SYGVKD. V was shortened by 10 bases and J by 8 bases, with 14 bases between the two germline ends. This CDR3 is built from 11 residues. CDR3 nucleotides: TGTGCCACGACAGGACAGTTAGAAGCTTTCTTT. This translates into CATTGQLEAFF.

The chain combines TRBV2 with TRBJ2-7; a possible D gene is TRBD2 (5 bases). Trimming cost V 6 bases and J 1 base, with 13 bases left between them. The germline V gene encodes CDR1 SNHLY and CDR2 FYNNEI. The CDR3 has 14 residues. The CDR3 DNA is TGTGCCAGCAGCGGGGTGGGGAGATCCTACGAGCAGTACTTC. It yields the protein CASSGVGRSYEQYF.

The chain has TRBV13 and TRBJ2-2; unclear D gene. The CDR3 covers 15 residues. Trimming cost V 5 bases and J 0 bases, with 10 bases left between them. Germline-derived CDR1 and CDR2 are PRHDT and FYEKMQ (reference sequence). CDR3 DNA sequence: TGTGCCAGCAGCCCCTGGCACACGAACACCGGGGAGCTGTTTTTT. It translates to CASSPWHTNTGELFF.

This clone was recorded a few times. The V gene is TRBV4-1, the J gene TRBJ1-1, with D hard to call. The CDR3 totals 15 residues. Germline lookup yields CDR1 MGHRA and CDR2 YSYEKL. Between the trimmed V and J ends, which lost 1 base and 5 bases, there was a span of 14 bases. DNA of the CDR3: TGCGCCAGCAGCCAAGCGAAAGGGCTGGAGACTGAAGCTTTCTTT. Its protein product is CASSQAKGLETEAFF.

This chain connects TRBV5-8 to TRBJ1-2, with 8 bases matching TRBD1. Germline V gene sequence: CDR1 SGHTS, CDR2 YDEGEE. The length of the CDR3 is 12 residues. Unmatched junction bases numbered 4, after V lost 4 bases and J lost 8 bases. The CDR3 sequence: CASSLDRGGYTF. DNA of the CDR3: TGTGCCAGCAGCCTCGACAGGGGCGGCTACACCTTC.

J is TRBJ1-5 and V is TRBV19; D not resolved. The CDR3 has 15 residues. Trimming cost V 3 bases and J 0 bases, with 9 bases left between them. The germline V gene has CDR1 LNHDA and CDR2 SQIVND (reference sequence). The CDR3 here is CASSIAAYSNQPQHF. The CDR3 nucleotides read TGTGCCAGTAGTATCGCCGCTTATAGCAATCAGCCCCAGCATTTT.

The rearrangement uses TRBV7-9 and TRBJ2-3; D is possibly TRBD1 or TRBD2 (6 bases each). The CDR3 loop spans 14 amino acids. The V gene's germline CDR1 is SEHNR and CDR2 FQNEAQ (reference sequence). V lost 3 bases and J lost 5, with 12 bases in between. The CDR3 reads CASSFTRGQDTQYF. The CDR3 DNA reads TGTGCCAGCAGCTTTACCCGGGGGCAAGATACGCAGTATTTT.

This chain uses TRBV13 with TRBJ2-1; 8 bases map to TRBD2. The germline V gene encodes CDR1 PRHDT and CDR2 FYEKMQ (reference sequence). This CDR3 is 15 amino acids long. Trimming at V came to 6 bases and at J to 6 bases, leaving 10 bases not matched to a gene. CDR3 in DNA: TGTGCCAGCAGGCCGGTAGCGGGGAGGAGCAATGAGCAGTTCTTC. The encoded protein is CASRPVAGRSNEQFF.

This clone has only one observation. The CDR3 nucleotides are TGTGCCAGAGCGGGGGCTCTTGATAACACTGAAGCTTTTGCTGCTGAAGCTTTCTTT. Protein: CARAGALDNTEAFAAEAFF. The chain couples TRBV2 to TRBJ1-1, with a weak D call TRBD1 (6 bases). The germline V gene has CDR1 SNHLY and CDR2 FYNNEI. Trimming cost V 9 bases and J 6 bases, with 35 bases left between them. The CDR3 consists of 19 residues.

The chain links TRBV9 to TRBJ2-1; D not certain. The CDR3 totals 17 residues. The germline V and J ends were trimmed by 3 bases and 0 bases, with 16 bases remaining between them. Germline V gives CDR1 SGDLS, CDR2 YYNGEE. Here the CDR3 DNA reads TGTGCCAGCAGCGGCCCGTTAACGGGCGCCTCCTACAATGAGCAGTTCTTC. Translated: CASSGPLTGASYNEQFF.

The rearrangement uses TRBV7-9 and TRBJ2-1; TRBD1 or TRBD2 may be the D gene (6 bases each). The germline V and J ends were trimmed by 5 bases and 5 bases, with 19 bases remaining between them. The CDR3 sequence is 16 residues long. Germline V gives CDR1 SEHNR, CDR2 FQNEAQ (reference sequence). The CDR3 is CASSPQGGGHNNEQFF. The CDR3 nucleotides are TGTGCCAGCAGCCCACAGGGAGGAGGGCACAACAATGAGCAGTTCTTC. Complete variable domain (other parts from reference TRBV7-9 and TRBJ2-1): DTGVSQNPRHKITKRGQNVTFRCDPISEHNRLYWYRQTLGQGPEFLTYFQNEAQLEKSRLLSDRFSAERPKGSFSTLEIQRTEQGDSAMYLCASSPQGGGHNNEQFFGPGTRLTVL.

J is TRBJ1-1 and V is TRBV2; D is unclear. V was shortened by 3 bases and J by 11 bases, with 31 bases between the two germline ends. CDR1 and CDR2 (germline): SNHLY, FYNNEI. The CDR3 consists of 18 residues. CDR3 protein: CASSDNGMAGPGVTWAFF. The CDR3 DNA is TGTGCCAGCAGTGACAATGGTATGGCCGGACCGGGTGTTACCTGGGCTTTCTTT.

The sample holds a few counts of this clone. Other nucleotide sequences from this sample produce the same CDR3. The chain is built from TRBV4-1 and TRBJ1-1; D gene ambiguous. The CDR3 has 13 residues. The ends were cut back, 0 bases at V and 1 base at J, with 3 bases in the middle. CDR1 and CDR2 (germline): MGHRA, YSYEKL. CDR3 nucleotides: TGCGCCAGCAGCCAAGACCGGAACACTGAAGCTTTCTTT. Protein: CASSQDRNTEAFF.

The CDR3, as DNA: TGTGCCAGCAGTCCTCCTAGTCGTAAGCCCCAGCATTTT. Its translation is CASSPPSRKPQHF. The chain joins TRBV6-6 to TRBJ1-5; the D is unclear. Germline values: CDR1 MNHNY, CDR2 SVGAGI (reference sequence). Trimming stripped 5 bases from V and 8 bases from J, with 13 bases between. The CDR3 consists of 13 residues.

V is TRBV5-1 and J is TRBJ2-7, with a tentative D call TRBD1 (5 bases). CDR1 and CDR2 from the germline V gene are SGHRS and YFSETQ. Trimming removed 4 bases at V and 0 bases at J, with 14 bases between. This CDR3 region has 15 residues. CDR3 coding DNA: TGCGCCAGCAGCCCCAGGGTCCCCAACTCCTACGAGCAGTACTTC. As protein: CASSPRVPNSYEQYF.

The J gene is TRBJ2-7, the V gene TRBV28, with D perhaps matching TRBD2 (7 bases). The CDR3 runs 16 residues. Germline lookup yields CDR1 MDHEN and CDR2 SYDVKM. The V end was cut by 4 bases, the J end by 3 bases, with 19 bases between. Here the CDR3 reads CASSSTGTTMIYEQYF. The CDR3, as DNA: TGTGCCAGCAGTTCAACAGGGACTACTATGATCTACGAGCAGTACTTC.

The V and J genes are TRBV4-1 and TRBJ2-1, with D maybe TRBD2 (5 bases). The V end was cut by 4 bases, the J end by 8 bases, with 12 bases between. Germline V lookup: CDR1 MGHRA, CDR2 YSYEKL. This CDR3 contains 13 residues. CDR3 nucleotides: TGCGCCAGCAGCCTAGCGACTGACCATGAGCAGTTCTTC. It specifies CASSLATDHEQFF.

The chain recombines TRBV28 with TRBJ2-2, with D possibly matching TRBD2 (5 bases). CDR3 length: 13 residues. Trimming shortened V by 3 bases and J by 6 bases, and 8 bases separated the two germline ends. The V gene's germline CDR1 is MDHEN and CDR2 SYDVKM. In nucleotides, the CDR3 is TGTGCCAGCAGTTTTGAGGGATCCGGGGAGCTGTTTTTT. Translating it yields CASSFEGSGELFF. Together with reference TRBV28 and TRBJ2-2, the CDR3 gives the full variable domain: DVKVTQSSRYLVKRTGEKVFLECVQDMDHENMFWYRQDPGLGLRLIYFSYDVKMKEKGDIPEGYSVSREKKERFSLILESASTNQTSMYLCASSFEGSGELFFGEGSRLTVL.

The chain has TRBV9 and TRBJ2-1; perhaps TRBD2 as D (6 bases). From germline, CDR1 is SGDLS and CDR2 YYNGEE. Trimming pared 3 bases from V and 3 bases from J, leaving 13 bases between. The length of the CDR3 is 15 residues. CDR3: CASSGASANYNEQFF. CDR3 sequence (DNA): TGTGCCAGCAGCGGGGCTAGCGCAAACTACAATGAGCAGTTCTTC. Using reference TRBV9 and TRBJ2-1 for the parts outside the CDR3, the full variable domain is DSGVTQTPKHLITATGQRVTLRCSPRSGDLSVYWYQQSLDQGLQFLIQYYNGEERAKGNILERFSAQQFPDLHSELNLSSLELGDSALYFCASSGASANYNEQFFGPGTRLTVL.

The gene calls are TRBV5-1 and TRBJ1-4, with D possibly being TRBD1 (6 bases). Trimming took 4 bases from V and 0 from J, leaving 10 bases between them. CDR3 size: 15 residues. The germline gives CDR1 SGHRS, CDR2 YFSETQ. In nucleotides, the CDR3 is TGCGCCAGCAGCCAGGACAGTCCAACTAATGAAAAACTGTTTTTT. As protein: CASSQDSPTNEKLFF.

The V gene is TRBV5-1, the J gene TRBJ2-7, with 7 bases fitting TRBD2. Germline CDR1 and CDR2: SGHRS and YFSETQ. There are 15 residues in the CDR3. V shed 3 bases and J 2 bases; nucleotides not matched to a gene: 8. CDR3 coding DNA: TGCGCCAGCAGCTGGAGGTTCAGCGGGGCCTACGAGCAGTACTTC. This encodes CASSWRFSGAYEQYF.

The chain uses TRBV5-4 and TRBJ2-3; TRBD1 matches 8 bases. CDR1 and CDR2 from the germline V gene are SGHNT and YYREEE (reference sequence). J gave up 2 bases and V 10 bases, and 9 bases lay outside the gene matches. The CDR3 totals 14 residues. The CDR3 nucleotides are TGTGCCGGTAAGACAGGGGACGACACAGATACGCAGTATTTT. It is translated as CAGKTGDDTDTQYF.

The chain couples TRBV13 to TRBJ2-7, with TRBD1 as a possible D gene (6 bases). CDR3 length: 15 residues. CDR1 and CDR2 (germline): PRHDT, FYEKMQ (reference sequence). V was cut by 4 bases and J by 7 bases, with 20 bases left in between. CDR3 region: CASSSPDRQGGEQYF. The CDR3 DNA sequence: TGTGCCAGCAGCTCACCCGACCGCCAAGGGGGAGAGCAGTACTTC.